The TCR beta chain under discussion was sequenced for a study of control samples from healthy donors and cancer patients. Produced via immunoSEQ multiplex PCR; TCRdb's table is partial and in-frame only. This repertoire shows approximately 160,000 clones, 90% to 95% found once; its top ten account for roughly 4.3%. The TCR originated in a woman aged 55-70 years in good health. The sequencing sample was made of blood.

CDR3 protein: CATRTGTVNTGELFF. The DNA of the CDR3 is TGTGCTACCAGGACAGGGACGGTAAATACCGGGGAGCTGTTTTTT. The chain has TRBV12-5 and TRBJ2-2, with 8 nucleotides matching TRBD1. CDR3 length: 15 residues. Germline trimming cut 10 bases from V and 5 bases from J; bases unmatched to any gene: 12. The V gene's germline CDR1 is LGHNT and CDR2 FRNRAP.